The 29 T cell receptor beta chains below were found in one sample sequenced in a study of shared clonotypes between healthy human individuals. Here immunoSEQ multiplex PCR was the method, and the copy in TCRdb shows in-frame clones only, minus some. The data contain roughly 530,000 clones, 95% to 97% of them singletons. Sequenced sample: naive CD4+ T cells sorted from blood. Subset specified: CD45RA+ positively selected. The receptors here all came from a woman between 25 and 40 years old in good health.

V and J are TRBV7-3 and TRBJ2-1; 10 bases align to TRBD2. The CDR3 covers 15 residues. V lost 6 bases to trimming and J lost 4 bases; unmatched junction nucleotides: 6. The germline V gene has CDR1 SGHTA and CDR2 FQGTGA. CDR3 protein: CASRAGGYTYNEQFF. In DNA, the CDR3 is TGTGCCAGCAGAGCGGGAGGGTACACATACAATGAGCAGTTCTTC. The whole variable domain, remainder taken from reference TRBV7-3 and TRBJ2-1, is GAGVSQTPSNKVTEKGKYVELRCDPISGHTALYWYRQSLGQGPEFLIYFQGTGAADDSGLPNDRFFAVRPEGSVSTLKIQRTERGDSAVYLCASRAGGYTYNEQFFGPGTRLTVL.

The chain recombines TRBV5-1 with TRBJ2-5; D unclear. The J call may be in error: the DNA end matches TRBJ2-7 better. CDR3 length: 15 amino acids. The germline V gene encodes CDR1 SGHRS and CDR2 YFSETQ. In DNA, the CDR3 is TGCGCCAGCAGCTTGGCCGCCCAAATTCCCTACGAGCAGTACTTC. Translating it yields CASSLAAQIPYEQYF.

This chain uses TRBV19 with TRBJ1-2; D gene ambiguous. The CDR3 runs to 14 residues. Deletions cut 7 bases from V and 4 bases from J, with 16 bases between. Germline assignment: CDR1 LNHDA and CDR2 SQIVND (reference sequence). The DNA of the CDR3 is TGTGCCAGTATAGGCCGAGGGAACCTCTATGGCTACACCTTC. Amino acids: CASIGRGNLYGYTF.

The chain carries TRBV5-1 and TRBJ2-7; tentative D call: TRBD1 (6 bases). The CDR3 has 13 residues. Trimming removed 4 bases from V and 4 bases from J, with 12 bases in between. Germline CDR1 and CDR2: SGHRS and YFSETQ. In nucleotides, the CDR3 is TGCGCCAGCAGCATGGCAGGGGCATACGAGCAGTACTTC. Amino acid sequence: CASSMAGAYEQYF.

The chain has TRBV6-1 and TRBJ2-7, with 8 positions matching TRBD1. This CDR3 has 13 residues. J gave up 6 bases and V 3 bases, and 4 bases lay outside the gene matches. Germline V gene data show CDR1 as MNHNS and CDR2 as SASEGT. The CDR3 spells CASSDSGGGEQYF. The DNA of the CDR3 is TGTGCCAGCAGTGATTCAGGGGGCGGCGAGCAGTACTTC.

CDR3 nucleotide sequence: TGCGCCAGCAGCTTGGCCGTAGCGGGAGCCAACAATGAGCAGTTCTTC. Encoded protein: CASSLAVAGANNEQFF. This chain connects TRBV5-1 to TRBJ2-1; 9 bases align to TRBD2. The CDR3 extends over 16 amino acids. Germline V gene sequence: CDR1 SGHRS, CDR2 YFSETQ. Losses at the gene ends were 0 bases for V and 5 bases for J; bases not matched to a gene: 6.

V usage is TRBV28 and J usage is TRBJ2-2; D might be TRBD1 (5 bases). The CDR3 sequence is 15 residues long. The V gene lost 3 bases and the J gene lost 3 bases, with 11 bases spanning the gap. Looked up from germline, CDR1 is MDHEN and CDR2 is SYDVKM. CDR3 sequence reads: CASSLVRVDTGELFF. CDR3 DNA: TGTGCCAGCAGTTTGGTCAGGGTTGACACCGGGGAGCTGTTTTTT.

The genes are TRBV11-2 and TRBJ2-5, with 10 bases matching TRBD2. Germline CDR1 and CDR2: SGHAT and FQNNGV. This CDR3 region has 18 residues. V was clipped by 5 bases and J by 4 bases; unmatched bases: 16. Written as DNA, the CDR3 is TGTGCCAGCAGCATAAGGACTAGCGGAGGGGGGTTTTCAGAGACCCAGTACTTC. As protein: CASSIRTSGGGFSETQYF.

This chain links TRBV6-1 with TRBJ2-7; TRBD2 is a possible D gene (5 bases). Trimming removed 4 bases at V and 2 bases at J, with 9 bases between. The germline V gene encodes CDR1 MNHNS and CDR2 SASEGT. The CDR3 has 13 amino acids. The CDR3, as DNA: TGTGCCAGCAGTGCCCCCGGGACCTACGAGCAGTACTTC. Translation: CASSAPGTYEQYF.

Only one count was recorded for this clone. The J gene is TRBJ2-7, the V gene TRBV5-1, with 13 bases that match TRBD2. The ends lost 4 bases at V and 5 bases at J; junction bases unmatched: 3. From germline, CDR1 is SGHRS and CDR2 YFSETQ. The CDR3 runs to 14 residues. The CDR3, as DNA: TGCGCCAGCAGCCCCGGGACTAGCGGGAACGAGCAGTACTTC. Protein sequence: CASSPGTSGNEQYF. The whole variable domain, filled in from reference TRBV5-1 and TRBJ2-7, reads KAGVTQTPRYLIKTRGQQVTLSCSPISGHRSVSWYQQTPGQGLQFLFEYFSETQRNKGNFPGRFSGRQFSNSRSEMNVSTLELGDSALYLCASSPGTSGNEQYFGPGTRLTVT.

The chain has TRBV6-6 and TRBJ2-7, with TRBD2 identical over 12 bases. After removal of 4 bases from V and 0 bases from J, the junction contained 4 bases not matched to a gene. This CDR3 has 16 amino acids. The V gene's germline CDR1 is MNHNY and CDR2 SVGAGI (reference sequence). In DNA form, the CDR3 reads TGTGCCAGCAGTTTGGGGACTAGCGGGCCCTCCTACGAGCAGTACTTC. It specifies CASSLGTSGPSYEQYF.

This clone has a single count. The chain carries TRBV5-1 and TRBJ2-7; 10 bases line up with TRBD2. The CDR3 is made up of 14 amino acids. Trimming removed 2 bases from V and 3 bases from J; junction bases left unmatched: 2. The V gene's germline CDR1 is SGHRS and CDR2 YFSETQ. The CDR3 here is CASSLGLAVYEQYF. Written as DNA, the CDR3 is TGCGCCAGCAGCTTAGGACTAGCGGTCTACGAGCAGTACTTC.

The count of this clone is one. The rearrangement joins TRBV11-2 to TRBJ2-7, with 14 bases identical to TRBD2. V shed 4 bases, J shed 4 bases, and the junction held 3 bases outside the gene matches. CDR1 SGHAT and CDR2 FQNNGV come from the germline V gene. This CDR3 comprises 15 residues. The CDR3 coding sequence is TGTGCCAGCAGCTCCAGGACTAGCGGGAGGTACGAGCAGTACTTC. It codes for CASSSRTSGRYEQYF.

This clone has only one observation. The rearrangement uses TRBV20-1 and TRBJ2-7, with D possibly called TRBD1 or TRBD2 (6 bases each). Germline loops: CDR1 DFQATT, CDR2 SNEGSKA (reference sequence). V was shortened by 6 bases and J by 7 bases, with 13 bases between the two germline ends. The CDR3 sequence is 11 residues long. The DNA of the CDR3 is TGCAGTGCGGAGGGGGGCGGGGAGCAGTACTTC. Translating it yields CSAEGGGEQYF.

This sequence joins TRBV7-9 and TRBJ1-2; D uncertain. This CDR3 comprises 13 residues. CDR1 and CDR2 (germline): SEHNR, FQNEAQ (reference sequence). The V end was cut by 0 bases, the J end by 8 bases, with 10 bases between. For the CDR3, the DNA is TGTGCCAGCAGCTTAGCCCCTTTTGAAGGCTACACCTTC. Translation: CASSLAPFEGYTF.

The gene calls are TRBV15 and TRBJ2-7; 10 bases map to TRBD2. This CDR3 spans 16 amino acids. In germline, CDR1 is LNHNV, CDR2 YYDKDF (reference sequence). After removal of 5 bases from V and 1 base from J, the junction contained 8 bases not matched to a gene. The CDR3 protein is CATSGPAGGPSYEQYF. The CDR3 nucleotides are TGTGCCACCAGCGGCCCAGCGGGAGGGCCTTCCTACGAGCAGTACTTC.

This clone was recorded once. The J gene is TRBJ1-4, the V gene TRBV27; no clear D gene. Germline V gene sequence: CDR1 MNHEY, CDR2 SMNVEV (reference sequence). The CDR3 consists of 15 residues. V lost 3 bases and J lost 6, with 14 bases in between. CDR3 sequence reads: CASSFRQQRHEKLFF. In DNA form, the CDR3 reads TGTGCCAGCAGTTTCCGTCAGCAGCGCCATGAAAAACTGTTTTTT.

The chain uses TRBV19 and TRBJ2-1; 8 nucleotides match TRBD2. Germline V gives CDR1 LNHDA, CDR2 SQIVND (reference sequence). The V and J ends lost 5 bases and 8 bases, in that order; junction bases with no gene match: 11. The CDR3 spans 15 residues. CDR3 sequence reads: CASSSSGRPHHEQFF. CDR3 sequence (DNA): TGTGCCAGTAGTTCCAGCGGGAGACCCCACCATGAGCAGTTCTTC. Based on the CDR3 plus reference TRBV19 and TRBJ2-1, the full variable domain is DGGITQSPKYLFRKEGQNVTLSCEQNLNHDAMYWYRQDPGQGLRLIYYSQIVNDFQKGDIAEGYSVSREKKESFPLTVTSAQKNPTAFYLCASSSSGRPHHEQFFGPGTRLTVL.

Only one count was recorded for this clone. The genes are TRBV28 and TRBJ1-1; 7 bases are a match to TRBD1. The CDR3 has 15 amino acids. CDR1 and CDR2 from the germline V gene are MDHEN and SYDVKM. V lost 5 bases and J lost 1; bases outside the gene matches: 7. CDR3 residues: CASSPLGQQNTEAFF. As DNA, the CDR3 is TGTGCCAGCAGTCCCCTGGGACAGCAGAACACTGAAGCTTTCTTT.

CDR3: CASSSPIGGTGTYEQYF. The CDR3 DNA is TGTGCCAGCAGTTCACCTATCGGGGGGACTGGGACCTACGAGCAGTACTTC. The genes are TRBV28 and TRBJ2-7; 7 nucleotides match TRBD2. The CDR3 totals 17 residues. V shed 4 bases and J 2 bases; nucleotides not matched to a gene: 14. Germline loops: CDR1 MDHEN, CDR2 SYDVKM.

This chain links TRBV28 with TRBJ1-5, with a possible D match to TRBD1 (6 bases). CDR3 size: 14 residues. The ends were cut back, 6 bases at V and 10 bases at J, with 19 bases in the middle. CDR1 is MDHEN and CDR2 is SYDVKM in the germline V gene. The CDR3 region has the DNA TGTGCCAGCAGCGGGACCGGGACATCGGGTCCCCAGCATTTT. It yields the protein CASSGTGTSGPQHF. Full variable domain (rest looked up from reference TRBV28 and TRBJ1-5): DVKVTQSSRYLVKRTGEKVFLECVQDMDHENMFWYRQDPGLGLRLIYFSYDVKMKEKGDIPEGYSVSREKKERFSLILESASTNQTSMYLCASSGTGTSGPQHFGDGTRLSIL.

The V call is TRBV11-3, the J call TRBJ2-1; D ambiguous. CDR3 length: 16 amino acids. V shed 0 bases and J shed 6 bases, with 15 bases lying between them. Per the germline V gene, CDR1 is SGHNT and CDR2 is YENEEA. Written as DNA, the CDR3 is TGTGCCAGCAGCTTAGATCCTAGAACCTCGTTCAATGAGCAGTTCTTC. This sequence encodes CASSLDPRTSFNEQFF.

The chain employs TRBV4-1 and TRBJ2-2; 8 bases align to TRBD2. The ends lost 1 base at V and 4 bases at J; junction bases unmatched: 5. The germline CDR1 and CDR2 sequences are MGHRA and YSYEKL. The CDR3 is made up of 16 amino acids. The CDR3 DNA is TGCGCCAGCAGCCAAGGCGGGGGGAGATTCACCGGGGAGCTGTTTTTT. Amino acids: CASSQGGGRFTGELFF.

The chain carries TRBV7-8 and TRBJ1-4; D is possibly TRBD1 (6 bases). Germline lookup yields CDR1 SGHVS and CDR2 FQNEAQ. This CDR3 has 15 residues. V lost 7 bases to trimming and J lost 3 bases, with 15 bases between them. CDR3 nucleotides: TGTGCCAGCATTCCCCCGGGGGGCCCTAATGAAAAACTGTTTTTT. Translated: CASIPPGGPNEKLFF.

This clone was detected only once. This chain links TRBV18 with TRBJ2-1; 11 bases line up with TRBD2. Per germline, CDR1 KGHSH and CDR2 LQKENI. There are 16 residues in the CDR3. V was pared by 3 bases and J by 3 bases, with 4 bases of the junction left unmatched. The CDR3 reads CASSPRTSGSYNEQFF. The CDR3 DNA is TGTGCCAGCTCACCGAGAACTAGCGGGAGCTACAATGAGCAGTTCTTC.

J is TRBJ1-5 and V is TRBV19, with TRBD1 matching over 9 bases. The germline V gene encodes CDR1 LNHDA and CDR2 SQIVND (reference sequence). CDR3 length equals 19 residues. V shed 1 base, J shed 4 bases, and the junction held 14 bases outside the gene matches. The DNA for the CDR3 is TGTGCCAGTAGTATAGTAGGGACAGGGCGAGCTAGAAGAAATCAGCCCCAGCATTTT. It yields the protein CASSIVGTGRARRNQPQHF.

The rearrangement uses TRBV5-1 and TRBJ2-2; unclear D gene. Germline V CDR1 and CDR2: SGHRS, YFSETQ. The CDR3 loop spans 16 amino acids. Between the trimmed V and J ends, which lost 4 bases and 5 bases, there was a span of 18 bases. Here the CDR3 DNA reads TGCGCCAGCAGCCCGCTGGCAGTTCAATGGACCGGGGAGCTGTTTTTT. Encoded protein: CASSPLAVQWTGELFF.

The chain couples TRBV4-1 to TRBJ2-1, with D perhaps assigned TRBD1 or TRBD2 (5 bases each). Germline-derived CDR1 and CDR2 are MGHRA and YSYEKL. Trimming stripped 3 bases from V and 5 bases from J, with 14 bases between. The CDR3 is 15 residues long. DNA of the CDR3: TGCGCCAGCAGCCAGCCAGGGATGAGGGACAATGAGCAGTTCTTC. Its protein product is CASSQPGMRDNEQFF.

The V gene is TRBV28, the J gene TRBJ1-4; weak D call: TRBD1 (5 bases). CDR3 length equals 13 residues. The V and J ends lost 6 bases and 6 bases respectively, with 11 bases between them. The germline gives CDR1 MDHEN, CDR2 SYDVKM. Here the CDR3 reads CASSRRDYEKLFF. As DNA, the CDR3 is TGTGCCAGCAGCCGTAGGGACTATGAAAAACTGTTTTTT.